A selection of T cell receptor beta chains follows, all from one sample in a study of T cell responses to AZD1222 COVID-19 vaccine. Repertoires were generated with immunoSEQ multiplex PCR, while TCRdb's copy carries only in-frame clones and drops some. There are 150,000 or so clones in the sample; around 86% occur only once, and roughly 9.1% lies in the top ten. Sequencing used peripheral blood, obtained 28 days after the second AZD1222 dose. These receptor sequences come from an adult who received the AZD1222 COVID-19 vaccine. Both conserved end residues are part of each CDR3. Fields, in order: V gene, J gene, D gene, clone size, CDR3 DNA, CDR3 protein. D genes are given only for firm matches. Clone size, where shown, is once, few, many, or a class for clones that have expanded.

V: TRBV19
J: TRBJ2-5
D: TRBD1
size: .
DNA: TGTGCCAGTAGTATCGGGACAGGGGGCAGGGAGACCCAGTACTTC
CDR3: CASSIGTGGRETQYF

V: TRBV10-3
J: TRBJ1-3
D: TRBD1
size: .
DNA: TGTGCCATCAGCCCTTCGACAGGGGGGACTGGAAACACCATATATTTT
CDR3: CAISPSTGGTGNTIYF

V: TRBV27
J: TRBJ2-7
D: .
size: few
DNA: TGTGCCAGCAGTCCGGACTGGGGTTCCTACGAGCAGTACTTC
CDR3: CASSPDWGSYEQYF

V: TRBV24-1
J: TRBJ2-2
D: TRBD2
size: once
DNA: TGTGCCACCAGTGATCCAAGACTAGCGGGAGGATCCGGGGAGCTGTTTTTT
CDR3: CATSDPRLAGGSGELFF

V: TRBV3-1/TRBV3-2
J: TRBJ2-5
D: TRBD2
size: .
DNA: TGTGCCAGCAGCCGCCGGACTAGCGGGAGAGGGCAAGAGACCCAGTACTTC
CDR3: CASSRRTSGRGQETQYF

V: TRBV7-6
J: TRBJ2-3
D: .
size: .
DNA: TGTGCCAGCAGCTTATTCAGCGATACTGGCACAGATACGCAGTATTTT
CDR3: CASSLFSDTGTDTQYF

V: TRBV12-3/TRBV12-4
J: TRBJ2-3
D: TRBD2
size: .
DNA: TGTGCCAGCAGTTCCACCGGGACTACCACGCAGTATTTT
CDR3: CASSSTGTTTQYF

V: TRBV5-5
J: TRBJ2-7
D: .
size: .
DNA: TGTGCCAGCAGCCTCAGACTGAACTCCTACGGGCAGTACTTC
CDR3: CASSLRLNSYGQYF

V: TRBV10-3
J: TRBJ2-2
D: TRBD1
size: .
DNA: TGTGCCATCAGTGAGTCGCAGGGGGCCGGGGAGCTGTTTTTT
CDR3: CAISESQGAGELFF

V: TRBV5-4
J: TRBJ2-2
D: .
size: .
DNA: TGTGCCAGCAGCTACCGGGCCACCACCGGGGAGCTGTTTTTT
CDR3: CASSYRATTGELFF

V: TRBV27
J: TRBJ2-3
D: TRBD2
size: .
DNA: TGTGCCAGCAGTTTACCAATCTTAGCGGGAGTGGTAGATACGCAGTATTTT
CDR3: CASSLPILAGVVDTQYF

V: TRBV19
J: TRBJ2-1
D: .
size: .
DNA: TGTGCCAGTATGGAGGCGGCGGGCTCCTACAATGAGCAGTTCTTC
CDR3: CASMEAAGSYNEQFF

V: TRBV14
J: TRBJ1-1
D: .
size: .
DNA: TGTGCCAGCAGCCAATGGGACGGGAACACTGAAGCTTTCTTT
CDR3: CASSQWDGNTEAFF

V: TRBV19
J: TRBJ2-1
D: TRBD2
size: .
DNA: TGTGCCAGTAGTACCACTAGCGGCTCCTACAATGAGCAGTTCTTC
CDR3: CASSTTSGSYNEQFF

V: TRBV7-9
J: TRBJ1-1
D: .
size: .
DNA: TGTGCCAGCAGCCTAGATATCCGCACTGAAGCTTTCTTT
CDR3: CASSLDIRTEAFF

V: TRBV6-5
J: TRBJ2-7
D: TRBD2
size: .
DNA: TGTGCCAGCAGGCCTAGCGGAGCCTACGAGCAGTACTTC
CDR3: CASRPSGAYEQYF

V: TRBV18
J: TRBJ1-2
D: TRBD1
size: once
DNA: TGTGCCAGCTCACCGGCGGGACAGTCTAACTATGGCTACACCTTC
CDR3: CASSPAGQSNYGYTF

V: TRBV28
J: TRBJ1-3
D: .
size: once
DNA: TGTGCCAGCGAAGGAGGAACCCCTGGAAACACCATATATTTT
CDR3: CASEGGTPGNTIYF

V: TRBV6-5
J: TRBJ1-6
D: .
size: .
DNA: TGTGCCAGCACTAAAGACACTCGTAATTCACCCCTCCACTTT
CDR3: CASTKDTRNSPLHF

V: TRBV19
J: TRBJ2-3
D: .
size: .
DNA: TGTGCCAGTAGTATAGACCTCTACACAGATACGCAGTATTTT
CDR3: CASSIDLYTDTQYF

V: TRBV5-8
J: TRBJ2-1
D: .
size: once
DNA: TGTGCCAGCAGCTTGTCACCCCGGGGGATTGGATCCTACAATGAGCAGTTCTTC
CDR3: CASSLSPRGIGSYNEQFF

V: TRBV4-3
J: TRBJ2-1
D: .
size: once
DNA: TGCGCCAGCAGCCAAGATTTAAGAATTGGTGAGCAGTTCTTC
CDR3: CASSQDLRIGEQFF

V: TRBV6-2/TRBV6-3
J: TRBJ1-4
D: .
size: .
DNA: TGTGCCAGCAGTTCTCAGGTGACAGATGAAAAACTGTTTTTT
CDR3: CASSSQVTDEKLFF

V: TRBV7-2
J: TRBJ1-4
D: TRBD1
size: .
DNA: TGTGCCAGCAGTCGCTTGCCCGGGACAGGGGGCGAGGCTGAAAAACTGTTTTTT
CDR3: CASSRLPGTGGEAEKLFF

V: TRBV28
J: TRBJ2-3
D: .
size: .
DNA: TGTGCCAGCAGTTTAGATCCTGGTGGACAGAGCACAGATACGCAGTATTTT
CDR3: CASSLDPGGQSTDTQYF

V: TRBV6-6
J: TRBJ2-4
D: TRBD2
size: .
DNA: TGTGCCAGCAGTTCTAGCGGGAGGGGGGCCAAAAACATTCAGTACTTC
CDR3: CASSSSGRGAKNIQYF

V: TRBV7-7
J: TRBJ2-1
D: .
size: once
DNA: TGTGCTAGCAGCTCCGGACAATACAATGAGCAGTTCTTC
CDR3: CASSSGQYNEQFF

V: TRBV11-2
J: TRBJ1-1
D: .
size: .
DNA: TGTGCCAGCAGCTTAGGGCGCAGGGACACTGAAGCTTTCTTT
CDR3: CASSLGRRDTEAFF

V: TRBV6-5
J: TRBJ1-1
D: .
size: .
DNA: TGTGCCAGCAGTTACTCGAGAGGGGGAAACACTGAAGCTTTCTTT
CDR3: CASSYSRGGNTEAFF

V: TRBV7-2
J: TRBJ2-7
D: TRBD2
size: .
DNA: TGTGCCAGCAGCTTAGAAGGGCAGCGGGGACTCTACGAGCAGTACTTC
CDR3: CASSLEGQRGLYEQYF

V: TRBV12-3/TRBV12-4
J: TRBJ2-3
D: .
size: .
DNA: TGTGCCAGCAGTTTAGGCCCGGGAGATACGCAGTATTTT
CDR3: CASSLGPGDTQYF

V: TRBV6-2/TRBV6-3
J: TRBJ2-4
D: .
size: .
DNA: TGTGCCAGCAGTACCCCAAGGACTGCTGGGAACATTCAGTACTTC
CDR3: CASSTPRTAGNIQYF

V: TRBV29-1
J: TRBJ2-7
D: TRBD1
size: .
DNA: TGCAGCGTTACTAGGGACAGGGAAGAGCAGTACTTC
CDR3: CSVTRDREEQYF

V: TRBV7-2
J: TRBJ1-1
D: .
size: .
DNA: TGTGCCAGCAGCGGGCATCCGGGACTATGGGTCACTGAAGCTTTCTTT
CDR3: CASSGHPGLWVTEAFF

V: TRBV9
J: TRBJ1-6
D: TRBD1
size: .
DNA: TGTGCCAGCAGCGTAGGTACGGGACAGGGGGGATTGCGGAATTCACCCCTCCACTTT
CDR3: CASSVGTGQGGLRNSPLHF

V: TRBV6-6
J: TRBJ1-5
D: TRBD1
size: .
DNA: TGTGCCAGCAGAGCAGACAGGGGTGACAGTCAGCCCCAGCATTTT
CDR3: CASRADRGDSQPQHF

V: TRBV7-8
J: TRBJ2-7
D: TRBD2
size: .
DNA: TGTGCCAGCAGCCCAAGGGAGGGTAGGCATTACGAGCAGTACTTC
CDR3: CASSPREGRHYEQYF

V: TRBV12-1
J: TRBJ2-7
D: .
size: .
DNA: TGTGCCAGCAGCTTTCCGGCGGGAGGACTCTCCTACGAGCAGTACTTC
CDR3: CASSFPAGGLSYEQYF

V: TRBV5-4
J: TRBJ1-6
D: .
size: .
DNA: TGTGCCAGCAGCTTCCGGCCGGAATCACCCCTCCACTTT
CDR3: CASSFRPESPLHF

V: TRBV6-2/TRBV6-3
J: TRBJ1-5
D: .
size: .
DNA: TGTGCCAGCAGTCGGGATATCAGCAATCAGCCCCAGCATTTT
CDR3: CASSRDISNQPQHF

V: TRBV5-1
J: TRBJ2-1
D: TRBD2
size: .
DNA: TGCGCCAGCAGCTCCGGACTAGCGGGGCCCAATGAGCAGTTCTTC
CDR3: CASSSGLAGPNEQFF

V: TRBV4-3
J: TRBJ2-1
D: TRBD2
size: .
DNA: TGCGCCAGCAGCCAAGGCTTACTAGCGGGATCTGAGCAGTTCTTC
CDR3: CASSQGLLAGSEQFF

V: TRBV18
J: TRBJ1-3
D: .
size: .
DNA: TGTGCCAGCTCACCAGGGAATGCTGGAAACACCATATATTTT
CDR3: CASSPGNAGNTIYF

V: TRBV18
J: TRBJ2-7
D: .
size: .
DNA: TGTGCCAGCTCACCACCAGGAGGACAGTTCTACGAGCAGTACTTC
CDR3: CASSPPGGQFYEQYF

V: TRBV4-3
J: TRBJ1-4
D: .
size: .
DNA: TGCGCCAGCAGCCAAGAAGGGGTCGGTAATGAAAAACTGTTTTTT
CDR3: CASSQEGVGNEKLFF

V: TRBV11-2
J: TRBJ1-5
D: .
size: .
DNA: TGTGCCAGCAGCCCCGAAGCGGGGCAGAGCAATCAGCCCCAGCATTTT
CDR3: CASSPEAGQSNQPQHF

V: TRBV28
J: TRBJ1-5
D: TRBD1
size: once
DNA: TGTGCCAGCAGTCGTGACAGGGTTCAGCCCCAGCATTTT
CDR3: CASSRDRVQPQHF

V: TRBV2
J: TRBJ2-2
D: .
size: .
DNA: TGTGCCAGCAGGGTCACGGTCGCCGGGGAGCTGTTTTTT
CDR3: CASRVTVAGELFF

V: TRBV7-2
J: TRBJ2-7
D: .
size: once
DNA: TGTGCCAGCAGCTTGACTGTGGATGGCGAGCAGTACTTC
CDR3: CASSLTVDGEQYF

V: TRBV27
J: TRBJ2-1
D: .
size: .
DNA: TGTGCCAGCAATTCGGAGGACAATGAGCAGTTCTTC
CDR3: CASNSEDNEQFF

V: TRBV5-1
J: TRBJ2-3
D: TRBD2
size: .
DNA: TGCGCCAGCAGCCAAAGAAGGGACTACAGCACAGATACGCAGTATTTT
CDR3: CASSQRRDYSTDTQYF

V: TRBV7-6
J: TRBJ2-3
D: .
size: .
DNA: TGTGCCAGCAGCTTAGCGCCCGCACGGACCACAGATACGCAGTATTTT
CDR3: CASSLAPARTTDTQYF

V: TRBV24-1
J: TRBJ2-3
D: TRBD1
size: few
DNA: TGTGCCACCAGTGATGACAGGGGAGGAAGCACAGATACGCAGTATTTT
CDR3: CATSDDRGGSTDTQYF